The rows below give T cell receptor beta chains drawn from one sample of a study of vaccination effects on CD4 cells after COVID-19. Clones were read by immunoSEQ multiplex PCR, and TCRdb kept only the in-frame ones, dropping some. The data show 71,000 or so clones, with 65% to 85% seen just once and approximately 3.8% held by the top ten. No antigens are known for them. The source was CD4+ T cells from PBMCs cultured with HCoV-OC43 spike peptides, collected before COVID-19 vaccination. All receptors come from a human donor who received a COVID-19 vaccine. Each CDR3 is given with its conserved first and last residue. The D gene is left open where the match is weak. A row's size may be missing; if present it is once, few, many or a size class.

clone size,V gene,J gene,D gene,CDR3 protein,CDR3 DNA
-,TRBV6-6,TRBJ2-5,TRBD2,CASSPSSGGAIIGETQYF,TGTGCCAGCAGTCCCTCTAGCGGGGGGGCGATCATAGGAGAGACCCAGTACTTC
few,TRBV18,TRBJ2-1,TRBD2,CASSPERGGNEQFF,TGTGCCAGCTCACCGGAGCGGGGGGGCAATGAGCAGTTCTTC
once,TRBV28,TRBJ1-4,TRBD1,CASSFLQGSGEKLFF,TGTGCCAGCAGTTTTTTACAGGGGTCCGGTGAAAAACTGTTTTTT
few,TRBV6-2/TRBV6-3,TRBJ1-6,-,CASSYRYGVSSYNSPLHF,TGTGCCAGCAGTTATCGGTACGGAGTAAGCTCCTATAATTCACCCCTCCACTTT
-,TRBV3-1/TRBV3-2,TRBJ2-3,-,CASSLLSETQYF,TGTGCCAGCAGCCTCCTTAGTGAGACGCAGTATTTT
-,TRBV24-1,TRBJ2-5,TRBD1,CATSDPTGVETQYF,TGTGCCACCAGTGACCCGACAGGGGTGGAGACCCAGTACTTC
-,TRBV28,TRBJ1-3,TRBD1,CASSSPTGGRNTIYF,TGTGCCAGCAGTTCCCCGACAGGGGGACGAAACACCATATATTTT
-,TRBV6-2/TRBV6-3,TRBJ2-3,TRBD2,CASSYLRGGRCYF,TGTGCCAGCAGTTACCTGCGGGGGGGCCGATGTTATTTT
few,TRBV24-1,TRBJ1-5,-,CATSDNSNQPQHF,TGTGCCACCAGTGATAATAGCAATCAGCCCCAGCATTTT
-,TRBV28,TRBJ1-1,-,CASSRGGAVNTEAFF,TGTGCCAGCAGTCGCGGGGGGGCGGTGAACACTGAAGCTTTCTTT
-,TRBV18,TRBJ2-3,-,CASSALMGPSTDTQYF,TGTGCCAGCTCGGCCCTCATGGGGCCAAGCACAGATACGCAGTATTTT
-,TRBV7-9,TRBJ2-3,TRBD2,CASSPSGGASYTQYF,TGTGCCAGCAGTCCTAGCGGGGGGGCTTCATATACGCAGTATTTT
-,TRBV24-1,TRBJ2-2,-,CATSDQRTGQFANTGELFF,TGTGCCACCAGTGATCAGAGAACAGGGCAGTTCGCGAACACCGGGGAGCTGTTTTTT
-,TRBV5-1,TRBJ2-5,-,CASSFLDMETQYF,TGCGCCAGCAGCTTCCTAGATATGGAGACCCAGTACTTC
-,TRBV10-2,TRBJ2-1,-,CASSGGAYNEQFF,TGCGCCAGCAGTGGGGGTGCCTACAATGAGCAGTTCTTC
few,TRBV6-1,TRBJ1-5,-,CASSDKLGVGNQPQHF,TGTGCCAGCAGTGATAAGTTGGGGGTCGGCAATCAGCCCCAGCATTTT
-,TRBV10-3,TRBJ1-2,TRBD1,CAISQKPGQGNGYTF,TGTGCCATCAGCCAAAAACCGGGACAGGGGAATGGCTACACCTTC
-,TRBV10-2,TRBJ2-5,-,CASSADQETQYF,TGCGCCAGCAGTGCAGACCAAGAGACCCAGTACTTC